The subject of this entry is one TCR beta chain. With 0 bases clipped from V and 4 bases from J, the junction kept 13 bases outside the gene matches. This CDR3 is 18 amino acids long. The data stem from a study of blood T cell repertoires in COVID-19. Libraries were prepared by immunoSEQ multiplex PCR; TCRdb keeps only in-frame clonotypes and omits some of them. The sample has a few hundred thousand clones; 85% are singletons. The chain joins TRBV5-7 to TRBJ1-1; 9 positions agree with TRBD1. TRBV5-7 carries the ORF label, with uncertain function. Sequencing was done on a sample of peripheral blood. This receptor was identified in a human donor in a cohort sampled during active COVID-19. CDR3 protein: CASSLEPGQGPLSTEAFF. CDR3 nucleotides: TGTGCCAGCAGCTTGGAACCGGGACAGGGTCCCCTGAGCACTGAAGCTTTCTTT.